This T cell receptor (beta chain) appears in the sequencing data of a study of blood T cell repertoires in COVID-19. Per the original methods: Estimates of nucleated cell counts were drawn from the amplification of reference gene primers. The table came from immunoSEQ multiplex PCR; TCRdb's copy has only in-frame clones and leaves some out. Clone size and the V and J calls come from that table; the DNA yielded D and trimming. The data show 250,000 to 300,000 clones, 80% to 90% seen once. Which cohort a participant joined came from the clinical history participants gave. Symptom resolution, clearance, or two negative PCRs marked the recovered donors of Cohort 3. The CDR3 totals 14 residues. V was pared by 0 bases and J by 5 bases, with 3 bases of the junction left unmatched. Germline CDR1 SGHRS, CDR2 YFSETQ.

The rearrangement joins TRBV5-1 to TRBJ2-5; 8 bases fit TRBD1. The origin of this receptor is a woman aged 50 to 60 who had recovered from COVID-19. Sequenced sample: PBMCs or T cells enriched from blood (not recorded which). This chain's CDR3 is CASSLAGGEETQYF. The CDR3 DNA sequence: TGCGCCAGCAGCTTGGCAGGGGGCGAGGAGACCCAGTACTTC.